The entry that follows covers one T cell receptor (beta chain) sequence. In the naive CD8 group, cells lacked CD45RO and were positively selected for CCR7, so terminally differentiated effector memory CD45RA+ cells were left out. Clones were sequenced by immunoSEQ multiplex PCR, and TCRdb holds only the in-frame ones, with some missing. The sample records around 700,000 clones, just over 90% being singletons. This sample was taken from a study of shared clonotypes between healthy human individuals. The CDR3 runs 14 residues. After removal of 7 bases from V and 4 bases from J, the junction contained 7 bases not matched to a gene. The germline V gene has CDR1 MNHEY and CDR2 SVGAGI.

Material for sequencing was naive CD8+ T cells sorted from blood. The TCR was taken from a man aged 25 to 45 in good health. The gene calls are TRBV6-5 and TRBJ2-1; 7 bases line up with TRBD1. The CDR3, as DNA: TGTGCCAGCAATTATGGGACAGAATACAATGAGCAGTTCTTC. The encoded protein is CASNYGTEYNEQFF.